The 5 T cell receptor beta chains in this list originate from one sample, sequenced in a study of blood T cell repertoires in COVID-19. Here immunoSEQ multiplex PCR was the method, and the copy in TCRdb shows in-frame clones only, minus some. The table has about 280,000 clones, around nine tenths seen once; the top ten hold about 8.6%. The sample comprised peripheral blood. These receptors originate from a man between 35 and 55 years old with active or convalescent COVID-19.

The J gene is TRBJ1-1, the V gene TRBV5-1; the D gene is possibly TRBD1 (6 bases). V was clipped by 2 bases and J by 4 bases, with 9 bases between them. Germline CDR1 SGHRS, CDR2 YFSETQ. The CDR3 has 13 amino acids. In DNA, the CDR3 is TGCGCCAGCAGCTTACAAGGGGGCACTGAAGCTTTCTTT. The encoded protein is CASSLQGGTEAFF.

The CDR3 DNA reads TGTGCCAGCAGCCCTACAGGGATTATAGGCTACACCTTC. Translating it yields CASSPTGIIGYTF. V usage is TRBV12-3 or TRBV12-4 and J usage is TRBJ1-2, with D possibly being TRBD1 (6 bases). The CDR3 runs 13 residues. V was shortened by 6 bases and J by 8 bases, with 16 bases between the two germline ends.

This clone was counted a few times. V is TRBV28 and J is TRBJ1-3; D perhaps matches TRBD1 (5 bases). The CDR3 extends over 16 amino acids. V dropped 1 base and J dropped 3 bases, with 13 bases sitting between them. Germline CDR1 is MDHEN and CDR2 is SYDVKM. The CDR3 here is CASSLSGRVFGNTIYF. CDR3 bases: TGTGCCAGCAGTTTATCGGGCAGGGTCTTTGGAAACACCATATATTTT.

This clone was seen a handful of times. Written as DNA, the CDR3 is TGTGCCAGCAGCTCCACAGGGGGTTTCACCGGGGAGCTGTTTTTT. Translated: CASSSTGGFTGELFF. The chain carries TRBV7-9 and TRBJ2-2; 8 bases line up with TRBD1. Per germline, CDR1 SEHNR and CDR2 FQNEAQ (reference sequence). The CDR3 totals 15 residues. V dropped 4 bases and J dropped 4; count of bases not matched to a gene: 5.

The CDR3 region has the DNA TGTGCCAGCAGCTGGGACAGGGACACCGGGGAGCTGTTTTTT. Residues: CASSWDRDTGELFF. This chain links TRBV7-9 with TRBJ2-2; 9 nucleotides align to TRBD1. Germline V lookup: CDR1 SEHNR, CDR2 FQNEAQ (reference sequence). V gave up 4 bases and J gave up 3 bases; unmatched junction bases: 0. The CDR3 is made up of 14 amino acids.